This T cell receptor (beta chain) was obtained from a study of CXCR3-negative and CXCR3-positive naive CD8 T cells (dated by TCRdb to the late 2010s). In terms of the full investigation: About 135 million TRB reads were obtained in total, roughly 1.5 +/- 0.3 million reads per library. Diversity and physicochemical repertoire analyses covered some eleven donors pooled from two independent experiments. TRBV-TRBJ cluster analysis included naive subsets from 5 or 6 donors and memory cells from 3 donors. What the work shows at the level of the full study, not this receptor alone: CXCR3 expression partially decreased after cryopreservation, so most assays used freshly isolated PBMCs. Both naive subsets had comparably high repertoire diversity, while memory CD8+ T cells had much lower repertoire diversity. TRB CDR3s from CXCR3-positive naive cells showed higher hydrophobicity (lower Kidera factor 4), lower energy, and higher strength and volume indices than CXCR3-negative naive cells. Because surface CD5, which is linked to self-reactivity in mice, was comparable between the naive subsets, TCR interaction strength was also inferred from the physicochemical properties of TRB CDR3s. Similar TRBV-TRBJ usage was shown by naive CXCR3-negative and CXCR3-positive cells from the same donor, whereas distinct patterns were shown by memory cells.

The run used a NextSeq 550. The Human TCR Profiling Kit (MiLaboratory) was used to make UMI-labeled 5' RACE TRB cDNA libraries. cDNA synthesis used the entire amount of extracted RNA, and PCR amplification then used the entire amount of cDNA produced. The libraries were made side by side, with each library going through the same number of PCR cycles. In the authors' own workflow: About 53,000 +/- 9,400 unique UMI-labeled TRB cDNA molecules per library were extracted with MIGEC and MiXCR, with at least two reads per UMI required. On average, each library contained about 40,000 +/- 10,000 functional in-frame TRB CDR3 nucleotide clonotypes without stop codons. After each sample was downsampled to 5000 UMI-labeled TRB molecules, VDJtools was used to calculate diversity metrics such as normalized Shannon-Wiener and Chao1. VDJtools computed clonotype-size-weighted physicochemical properties of the central five CDR3 residues: interaction energy, strength, volume and Kidera factor 4. Each CDR3 protein sequence appears as one entry after TCRdb reprocessed the reads, and no DNA is included. The V and J calls and clone size are TCRdb's, not the authors'. The table held for this sample gives under 85,000 distinct CDR3 sequences. Around 1.4% of the sample rests with the top ten.

With respect to this clonotype: Its antigen remains unidentified.

The CDR3 goes from the cysteine to the phenylalanine over 13 residues. No DNA is listed. Via the germline V gene, CDR1 is SGHDT and CDR2 YYEEEE. Each CD8+ T cell subset was flow-sorted in triplicate, and some 310,000 cells per subset were placed directly into RLT lysis buffer. To keep memory contaminants out, a stringent definition of naive CD8+ T cells was applied: CD45RO-CCR7+CD27+CD95-. Peripheral blood mononuclear cells were isolated from buffy coats by standard density gradient centrifugation. A FACSAria III was used to flow-sort naive CXCR3-negative and CXCR3-positive CD8+ T cells. Total RNA was extracted from sorted cells with an RNeasy Mini Kit.

The sample consisted of naive CXCR3- CD8+ T cells from blood. The sample's cell subset or site label is to be understood as: CD45RO-CCR7+CD27+CD95- naive CD8+ T cells lacking CXCR3 (TNR3-). The rearrangement combines TRBV5-6 with TRBJ1-2; TCRdb selects TRBD1, and the lack of DNA leaves this call unchecked. This TCR was recovered from a human donor in good health. Some clones in this sample may be carry-over from other donors' samples. The encoded CDR3 is CASSAGWNYGYTF.